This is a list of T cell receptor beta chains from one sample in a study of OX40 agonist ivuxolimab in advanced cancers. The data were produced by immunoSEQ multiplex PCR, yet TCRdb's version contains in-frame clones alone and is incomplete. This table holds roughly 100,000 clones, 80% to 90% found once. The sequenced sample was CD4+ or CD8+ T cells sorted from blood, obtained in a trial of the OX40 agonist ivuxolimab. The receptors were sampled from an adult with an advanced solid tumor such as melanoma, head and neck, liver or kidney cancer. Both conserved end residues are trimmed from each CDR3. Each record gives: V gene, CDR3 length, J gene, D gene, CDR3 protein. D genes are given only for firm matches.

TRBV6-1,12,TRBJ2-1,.,ASSEDAGGNEQF
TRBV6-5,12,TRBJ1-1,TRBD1,ASSTGGLGFKAF
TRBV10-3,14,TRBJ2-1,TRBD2,AISESTSGAYNEQF
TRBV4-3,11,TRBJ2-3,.,ASSLGTENTQY
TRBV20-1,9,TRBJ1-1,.,SAPEVSEAF
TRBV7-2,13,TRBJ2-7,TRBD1,ASSPRGRRGDEQY
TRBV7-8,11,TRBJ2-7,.,ASSLALYYEQY
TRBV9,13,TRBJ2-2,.,ASSVVGGDTGELF
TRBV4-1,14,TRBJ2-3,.,ASSQLDIISTDTQY
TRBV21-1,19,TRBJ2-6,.,ASIDGKRQGDSGSGANVLT
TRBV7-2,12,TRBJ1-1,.,ASSAAGGNTEAF
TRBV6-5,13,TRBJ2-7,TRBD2,ASSGLAGGVGEQY
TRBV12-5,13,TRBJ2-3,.,ASGPPNPSTDTQY
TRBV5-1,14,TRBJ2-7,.,ASSPIGGGSSYEQY
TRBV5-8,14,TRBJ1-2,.,ASSVGGTAGGYGYT
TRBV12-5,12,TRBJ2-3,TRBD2,ASGTGGFTDTQY
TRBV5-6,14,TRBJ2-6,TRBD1,ASSPQGRAGANVLT
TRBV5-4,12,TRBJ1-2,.,ASSLDLTGAGYT
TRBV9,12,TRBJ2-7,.,ASSRSGTSYEQY
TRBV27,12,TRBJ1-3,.,ASSSSLRGNTIY
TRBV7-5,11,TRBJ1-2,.,ASSFGLEGGYT
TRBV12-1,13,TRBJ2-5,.,ASVTAGGLPETQY
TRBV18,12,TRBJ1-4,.,ASSPPAENEKLF
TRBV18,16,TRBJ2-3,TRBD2,ASSSGTSGGAGTDTQY
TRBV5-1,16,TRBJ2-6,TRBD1,ASSYYRDRGRGANVLT
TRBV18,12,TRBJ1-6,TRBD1,ASSPAGGSSPLH
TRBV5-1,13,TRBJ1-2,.,ASSPSGQPNYGYT
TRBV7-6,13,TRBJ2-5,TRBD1,ASSRKQGGQETQY
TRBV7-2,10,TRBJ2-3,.,ASSGTGYTQY
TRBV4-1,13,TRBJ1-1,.,ASSRIQGWGTEAF
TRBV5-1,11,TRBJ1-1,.,ASSLGEMTEAF
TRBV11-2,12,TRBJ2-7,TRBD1,ASSRRTGDYEQY
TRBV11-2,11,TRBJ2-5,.,ASSLGGGETQY
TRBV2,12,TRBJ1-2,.,ASSAIGPSYGYT
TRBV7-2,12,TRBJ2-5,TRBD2,ASSLGGRGETQY
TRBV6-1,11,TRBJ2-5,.,ASSGGAQETQY
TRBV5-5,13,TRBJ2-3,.,ASSLWTAAGDTQY
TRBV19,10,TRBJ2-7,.,ATRAYVGEQY
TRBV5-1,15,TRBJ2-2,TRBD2,ASSLQQAGAYTGELF
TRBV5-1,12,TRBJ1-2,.,ASSLAEGYYGYT
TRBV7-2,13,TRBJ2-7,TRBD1,ASSLGGTGAREQY
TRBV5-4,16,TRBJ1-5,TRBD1,ASSPITMGQGRNQPQH
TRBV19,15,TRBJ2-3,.,ASSMGRGGGFTDTQY
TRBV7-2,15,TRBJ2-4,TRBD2,ASSLGGGSGSRNIQY
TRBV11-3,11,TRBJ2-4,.,ASSLGQEDIQY
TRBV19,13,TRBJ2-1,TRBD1,ATFPGTGGYNEQF
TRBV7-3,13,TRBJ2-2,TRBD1,ASSLSGQDTGELF
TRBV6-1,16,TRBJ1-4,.,ASSEAGRGYGFNEKLF